This T cell receptor (beta chain) was captured in a study of shared clonotypes between healthy human individuals (dated by TCRdb to 2019 to 2021). Notes on the research overall: The cohort comprised a couple of women and a few men aged 18 to 49 years. For each donor, CD4 naive and CD4 memory were each run on three plates, CD8 naive on two plates, and CD8 memory on one plate. Each donor's leukapheresis produced roughly between about 0.9 and 9.5 billion PBMCs. Blood TCR repertoires of a handful of healthy adults were deeply sequenced to estimate repertoire size and the extent of clonotype sharing between individuals. Libraries were prepared and TCR repertoires were sequenced by different laboratories using diverse techniques, in order to increase sequencing depth and limit assay-specific biases. Study-level results and caveats: Clonotypes shared by all four sorted-subset donors showed higher generation probabilities than non-shared clonotypes. Pairwise subsampling led to the expectation that sequencing depth would affect the degree of clonotype sharing among donors. Because the study included a small number of donors, the genetic and exposure-history diversity represented was limited. Incomplete sequencing was indicated by rarefaction of sorted-subset datasets, despite the large sequencing depth. Larger estimated clonotype richness was generally found for naive subsets than for memory subsets. Sampling was restricted to blood, and TCR repertoires in tissues likely differ from the TCR repertoires found in blood. Across a few donors, approximately 5% of naive CD4, roughly 3.5% of naive CD8, about 2% of memory CD4, and approximately 0.4% of memory CD8 clonotypes were shared.

According to the germline V gene, CDR1 reads KGHSH and CDR2 reads LQKENI. Germline trimming amounts to 3 bases on V and 7 bases on J, with 4 as the count of junction bases outside the gene matches. The CDR3 runs 14 residues from the cysteine to the phenylalanine. Only the CDR3 DNA stays, 42 bases, in frame from base 1. As concerns this clone: This clone's antigen is unknown. No qualities accompany the bases; no much larger clone lies one base away.

Donors were healthy HIV-negative adults with no recently reported acute infections or vaccinations. Only Caucasian adults living in Nashville, Tennessee, USA were represented among the donors. CD4+ T cells were enriched by magnetic negative selection, after which naive cells were positively selected on CD45RA and the negative fraction was taken as the memory subset. Blood was obtained by leukapheresis, after which PBMCs were separated by Ficoll-Histopaque density gradient centrifugation and cryopreserved in liquid nitrogen vapor phase. Analytical flow cytometry was used to check the purity and quantity of each magnetically sorted T cell population. Genomic DNA was isolated from each sorted fraction and quantified by UV absorbance on a Nanodrop 2000c. Using the deep immunoSEQ assay, TCR CDR3 regions were amplified from genomic DNA by multiplex PCR. Extracted genomic DNA from each cell subset was distributed evenly across all wells of several immunoSEQ 96-well plates, and each plate was treated as a replicate. For sorted subsets, roughly 200 ng genomic DNA, equal to 30,000 to 35,000 T cell genomes, was loaded into each replicate PCR. Purified libraries were measured with a Qubit 3.0 fluorometer, size-checked on a Bioanalyzer 2100, and measured again with the KAPA Library Quantification kit. A separate single-read 150-cycle Illumina NextSeq 550 flow cell was used to sequence each immunoSEQ 96-well plate. The authors' analysis ran thus. The immunoSEQ output contained only junctional sequences without quality scores, so filtering could not match that applied to full-length reads. To assign V/J genes and CDR3, sequences were annotated using PyIR, a Python wrapper for IgBLAST v1.9, with IMGT germline references. Reads were filtered out if the reads had weak V/J assignments (E-value above 1e-6), no CDR3, stop codons, out-of-frame junctions, or ambiguous translated residues. V3J clonotypes were defined by identical inferred V gene, J gene, and CDR3 amino acid sequence. Percentage overlap between repertoires was calculated by dividing the number of shared unique clonotypes by the size of the smaller repertoire. Richness of each repertoire was evaluated using RTK rarefaction, the Chao1 estimator, and Recon v2.1 estimates of unobserved clonotypes. OLGA was used to compute generation probabilities for all TCRbeta clonotypes that the gDNA method yielded from a few donors. Sourced from immuneACCESS, this table was stored by TCRdb with only in-frame sequences that have V and J called. A share of the clones is absent; for the studies checked, an unresolved V gene accounts for under half, and the remainder has no known explanation. That table is the source of V, J and clone size, and D and trimming were worked out from the DNA. This sample is represented by approximately 350,000 clones; under 80% of them were singletons. About a tenth of the sample rests with the top ten.

The sequenced sample consisted of memory CD4+ T cells sorted from blood. Sample cell subset or site, as interpreted from the label and publication: CD45RA-negative fraction. The receptor comes from a man younger than 45 in good health. The sequence links TRBV18 to TRBJ2-1; TRBD1 aligns with 9 central bases. CDR3 sequence: CASSPETGGNEQFF. In nucleotide form, the sequence is TGTGCCAGCTCACCTGAGACAGGGGGGAATGAGCAGTTCTTC.